A single sample gave rise to the 9 T cell receptor beta chains below, sequenced in a study of vaccination effects on CD4 cells after COVID-19. Scientists isolated CD4+ T cells after a roughly ten-day culture period ended. Generated by immunoSEQ multiplex PCR, the TCRdb table keeps only in-frame clones and is missing some. The sample consists of approximately 50,000 clones, 76% of them appearing once. These receptors' targets are unknown. Sequencing used CD4+ T cells from PBMCs cultured without peptide, obtained before COVID-19 vaccination. Source of these receptors: a human donor who had a prior SARS-CoV-2 infection.

V gene TRBV9 combines with J gene TRBJ2-2; 9 nucleotides align to TRBD2. This CDR3 region has 17 residues. With V trimmed by 0 bases and J by 7 bases, 10 bases remained unmatched. Germline loops: CDR1 SGDLS, CDR2 YYNGEE. In DNA form, the CDR3 reads TGTGCCAGCAGCGTAGCGAGCGGGAGGAACGGGAACGGGGAGCTGTTTTTT. It encodes CASSVASGRNGNGELFF.

In its sample, this clone was seen once. This rearrangement joins TRBV6-6 to TRBJ2-1, with D possibly being TRBD1 (8 bases). Looked up from germline, CDR1 is MNHNY and CDR2 is SVGAGI (reference sequence). The V and J ends lost 5 bases and 3 bases respectively, with 14 bases between them. The CDR3 runs to 15 residues. This chain's CDR3 is CASSHRGGNYNEQFF. As DNA, the CDR3 is TGTGCCAGCAGTCACAGGGGGGGTAACTACAATGAGCAGTTCTTC.

Remarks on this clone: The junction departs from the called germline gene at one end, perhaps through a read error. The J gene is TRBJ1-1, the V gene TRBV24-1; possible D gene TRBD1, 5 bases. The CDR3 has 9 residues. Per germline, CDR1 KGHDR and CDR2 SFDVKD. CDR3 in DNA: TGTGCCCCCCCCGAGGGGCTACTCTTT. Its translation is CAPPEGLLF.

In DNA, the CDR3 is TGTGCCAGCAGCTTTCAGGGGAGGGACTACGAGCAGTACTTC. This encodes CASSFQGRDYEQYF. This rearrangement joins TRBV5-8 to TRBJ2-7; D is possibly TRBD2 (7 bases). Germline V gene sequence: CDR1 SGHTS, CDR2 YDEGEE. Trimming removed 2 bases from V and 3 bases from J, with 12 bases in between. This CDR3 contains 14 residues.

This clone appeared a single time. The same CDR3 also results from other DNA sequences found in this sample. The chain combines TRBV11-3 with TRBJ2-3; TRBD1 might be the D (6 bases). Deletions cut 3 bases from V and 0 bases from J, with 7 bases between. CDR3 length: 14 amino acids. Germline V lookup: CDR1 SGHNT, CDR2 YENEEA. CDR3 in DNA: TGTGCCAGCAGCTTGACAGGTAGCACAGATACGCAGTATTTT. It encodes CASSLTGSTDTQYF.

This clone was seen only a few times. This rearrangement joins TRBV6-6 to TRBJ2-1; D not certain. Germline V gene sequence: CDR1 MNHNY, CDR2 SVGAGI (reference sequence). The CDR3 contains 13 residues. V dropped 0 bases and J dropped 6 bases, with 6 bases sitting between them. The CDR3 DNA is TGTGCCAGCAGTTACTCGATGGGCAATGAGCAGTTCTTC. This sequence encodes CASSYSMGNEQFF.

This clone was seen once. The rearrangement links TRBV3-1 (or the pseudogene TRBV3-2) to TRBJ1-3; possible D gene TRBD1, 5 bases. CDR1 LGHDT and CDR2 YNNKEL come from the germline V gene (reference sequence). This CDR3 has 16 residues. The V and J ends lost 1 base and 8 bases respectively, with 18 bases between them. The CDR3 loop reads CASSQVGRGTRYTIYF. CDR3 nucleotide sequence: TGTGCCAGCAGCCAAGTAGGTCGCGGGACCAGGTACACCATATATTTT.

The rearrangement joins TRBV12-3 or TRBV12-4 to TRBJ1-4; D gene ambiguous. Trimming removed 2 bases at V and 5 bases at J, with 6 bases between. The CDR3 consists of 13 residues. CDR3 bases: TGTGCCAGCAGTTTACAGGACAATGAAAAACTGTTTTTT. It codes for CASSLQDNEKLFF.

This chain uses TRBV2 with TRBJ2-7, with 7 bases aligning to TRBD2. CDR1 is SNHLY and CDR2 is FYNNEI in the germline V gene. V gave up 5 bases and J gave up 2 bases; unmatched junction bases: 3. The CDR3 covers 13 residues. CDR3 nucleotides: TGTGCCAGCAGTAGCGGGGCCCCCTACGAGCAGTACTTC. It encodes CASSSGAPYEQYF.